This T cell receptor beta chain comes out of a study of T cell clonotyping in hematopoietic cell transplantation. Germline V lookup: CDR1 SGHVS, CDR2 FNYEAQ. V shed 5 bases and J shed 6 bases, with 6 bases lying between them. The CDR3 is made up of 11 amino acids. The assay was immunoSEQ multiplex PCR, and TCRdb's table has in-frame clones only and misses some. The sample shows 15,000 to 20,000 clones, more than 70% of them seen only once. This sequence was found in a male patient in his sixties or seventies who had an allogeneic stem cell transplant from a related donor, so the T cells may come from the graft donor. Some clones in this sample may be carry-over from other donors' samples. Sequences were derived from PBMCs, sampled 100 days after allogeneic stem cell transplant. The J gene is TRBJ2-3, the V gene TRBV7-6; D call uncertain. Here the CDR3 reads CASSHADTQYF. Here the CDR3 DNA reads TGTGCCAGCAGCCATGCGGATACGCAGTATTTT.